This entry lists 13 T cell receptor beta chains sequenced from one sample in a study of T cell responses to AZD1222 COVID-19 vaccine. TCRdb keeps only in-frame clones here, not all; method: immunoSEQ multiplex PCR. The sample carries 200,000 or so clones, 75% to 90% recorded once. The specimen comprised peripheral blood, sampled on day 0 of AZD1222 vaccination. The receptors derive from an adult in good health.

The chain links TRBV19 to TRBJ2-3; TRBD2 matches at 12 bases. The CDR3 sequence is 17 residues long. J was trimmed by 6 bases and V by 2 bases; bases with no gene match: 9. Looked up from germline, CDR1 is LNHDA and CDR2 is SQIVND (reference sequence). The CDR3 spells CASSITTSGRNLDTQYF. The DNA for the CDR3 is TGTGCCAGTAGTATAACGACTAGCGGGAGAAATTTGGATACGCAGTATTTT.

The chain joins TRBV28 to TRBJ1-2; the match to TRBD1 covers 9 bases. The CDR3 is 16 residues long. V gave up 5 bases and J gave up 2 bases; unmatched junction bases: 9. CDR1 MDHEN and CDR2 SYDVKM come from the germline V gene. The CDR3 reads CASSPSPGTGNYGYTF. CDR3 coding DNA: TGTGCCAGCAGTCCCAGTCCCGGGACAGGGAACTATGGCTACACCTTC.

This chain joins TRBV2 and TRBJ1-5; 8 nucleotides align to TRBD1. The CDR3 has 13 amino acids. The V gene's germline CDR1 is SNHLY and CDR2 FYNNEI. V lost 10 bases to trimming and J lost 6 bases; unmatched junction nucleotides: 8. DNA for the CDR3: TGTGCCACAACCGGACAGGGCAGTCAGCCCCAGCATTTT. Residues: CATTGQGSQPQHF.

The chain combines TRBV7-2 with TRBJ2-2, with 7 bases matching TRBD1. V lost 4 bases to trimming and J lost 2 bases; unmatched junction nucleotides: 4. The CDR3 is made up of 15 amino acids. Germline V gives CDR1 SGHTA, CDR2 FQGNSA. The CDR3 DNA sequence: TGTGCCAGCAGCTCCGGACAGGTTAACACCGGGGAGCTGTTTTTT. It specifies CASSSGQVNTGELFF.

The CDR3 DNA follows: TGTGCCAGTAGTATATTGGAAGGGGCTTATGGCTACACCTTC. As protein: CASSILEGAYGYTF. The chain is built from TRBV19 and TRBJ1-2, with a weak D call TRBD1 (5 bases). Deletions cut 2 bases from V and 5 bases from J, with 12 bases between. Per germline, CDR1 LNHDA and CDR2 SQIVND (reference sequence). CDR3 size: 14 residues.

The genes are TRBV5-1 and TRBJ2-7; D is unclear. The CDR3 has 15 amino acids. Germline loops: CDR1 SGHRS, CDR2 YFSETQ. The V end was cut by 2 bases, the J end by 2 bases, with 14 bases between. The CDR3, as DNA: TGCGCCAGCAGCTTTGGCCCGGGCTTGGCCTACGAGCAGTACTTC. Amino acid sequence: CASSFGPGLAYEQYF.

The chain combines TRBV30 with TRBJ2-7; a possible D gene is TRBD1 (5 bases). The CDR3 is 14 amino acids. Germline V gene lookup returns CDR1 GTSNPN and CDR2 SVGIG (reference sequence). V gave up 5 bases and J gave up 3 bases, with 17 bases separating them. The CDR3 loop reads CAWRLYDRDYEQYF. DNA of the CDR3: TGTGCCTGGCGCCTCTACGACAGAGACTACGAGCAGTACTTC.

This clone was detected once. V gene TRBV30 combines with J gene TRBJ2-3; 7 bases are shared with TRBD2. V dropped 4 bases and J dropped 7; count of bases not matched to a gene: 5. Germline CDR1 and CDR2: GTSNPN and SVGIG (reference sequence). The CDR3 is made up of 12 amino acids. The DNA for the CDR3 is TGTGCCTGGAAGGCTAGCGGAAATACGCAGTATTTT. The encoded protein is CAWKASGNTQYF.

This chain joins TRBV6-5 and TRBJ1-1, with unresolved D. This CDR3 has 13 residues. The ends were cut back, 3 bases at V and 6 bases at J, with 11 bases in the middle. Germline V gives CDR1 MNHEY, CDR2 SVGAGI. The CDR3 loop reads CASSYSSEAEAFF. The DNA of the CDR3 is TGTGCCAGCAGTTATTCTAGCGAGGCTGAAGCTTTCTTT.

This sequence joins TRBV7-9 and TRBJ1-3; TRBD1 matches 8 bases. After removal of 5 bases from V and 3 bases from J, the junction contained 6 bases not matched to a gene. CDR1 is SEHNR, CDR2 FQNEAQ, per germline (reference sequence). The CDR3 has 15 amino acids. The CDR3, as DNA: TGTGCCAGCAGCCCAGGGGACAGGTTTGGAAACACCATATATTTT. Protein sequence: CASSPGDRFGNTIYF. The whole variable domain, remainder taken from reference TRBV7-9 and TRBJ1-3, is DTGVSQNPRHKITKRGQNVTFRCDPISEHNRLYWYRQTLGQGPEFLTYFQNEAQLEKSRLLSDRFSAERPKGSFSTLEIQRTEQGDSAMYLCASSPGDRFGNTIYFGEGSWLTVV.

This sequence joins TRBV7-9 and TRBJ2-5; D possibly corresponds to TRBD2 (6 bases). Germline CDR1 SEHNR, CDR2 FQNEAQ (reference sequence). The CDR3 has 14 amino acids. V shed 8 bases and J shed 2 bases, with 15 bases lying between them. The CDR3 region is CASLGRWGQETQYF. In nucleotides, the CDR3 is TGTGCCAGCTTGGGGAGGTGGGGTCAAGAGACCCAGTACTTC.

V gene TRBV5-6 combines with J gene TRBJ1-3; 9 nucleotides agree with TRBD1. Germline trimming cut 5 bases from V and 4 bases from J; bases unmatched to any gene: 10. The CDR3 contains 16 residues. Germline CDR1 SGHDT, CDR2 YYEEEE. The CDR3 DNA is TGTGCCAGCAGTTCTACAGGGGGCGAAACCGGAAACACCATATATTTT. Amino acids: CASSSTGGETGNTIYF.

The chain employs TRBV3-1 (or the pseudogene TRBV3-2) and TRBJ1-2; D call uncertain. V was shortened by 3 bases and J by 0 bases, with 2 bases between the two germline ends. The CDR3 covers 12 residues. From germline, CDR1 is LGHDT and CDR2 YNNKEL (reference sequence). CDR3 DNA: TGTGCCAGCAGCCAGTCTAACTATGGCTACACCTTC. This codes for CASSQSNYGYTF.